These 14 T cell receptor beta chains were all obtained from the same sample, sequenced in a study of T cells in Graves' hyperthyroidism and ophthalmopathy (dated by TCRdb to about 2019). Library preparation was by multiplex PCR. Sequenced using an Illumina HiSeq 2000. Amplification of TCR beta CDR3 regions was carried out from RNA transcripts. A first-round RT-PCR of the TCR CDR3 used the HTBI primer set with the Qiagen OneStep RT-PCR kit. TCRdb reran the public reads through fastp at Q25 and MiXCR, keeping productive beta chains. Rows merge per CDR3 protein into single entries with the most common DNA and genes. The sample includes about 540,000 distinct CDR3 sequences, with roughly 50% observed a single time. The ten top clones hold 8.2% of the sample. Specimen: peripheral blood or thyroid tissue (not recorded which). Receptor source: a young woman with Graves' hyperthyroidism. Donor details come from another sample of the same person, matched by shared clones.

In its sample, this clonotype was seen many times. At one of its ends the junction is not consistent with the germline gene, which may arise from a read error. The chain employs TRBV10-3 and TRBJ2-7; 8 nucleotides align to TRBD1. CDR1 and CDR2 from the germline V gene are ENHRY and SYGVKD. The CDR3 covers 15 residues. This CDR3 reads CASSYSGTGSYEQYF. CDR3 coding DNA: TGTGCCAGCAGTTACTCCGGGACAGGCTCCTACGAGCAGTACTTC.

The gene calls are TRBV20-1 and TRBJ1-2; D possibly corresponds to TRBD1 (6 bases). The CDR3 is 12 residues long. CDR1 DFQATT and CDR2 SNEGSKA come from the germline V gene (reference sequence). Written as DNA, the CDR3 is TGCAGCGCCTTCGGGGACATTGTTAGCTACACCTTC. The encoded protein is CSAFGDIVSYTF.

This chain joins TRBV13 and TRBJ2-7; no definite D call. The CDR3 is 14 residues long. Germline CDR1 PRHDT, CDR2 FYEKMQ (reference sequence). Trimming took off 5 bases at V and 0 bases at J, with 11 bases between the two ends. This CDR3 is CASSPRSPSYEQYF. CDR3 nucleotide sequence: TGTGCCAGCAGCCCCCGGAGCCCCTCCTACGAGCAGTACTTC.

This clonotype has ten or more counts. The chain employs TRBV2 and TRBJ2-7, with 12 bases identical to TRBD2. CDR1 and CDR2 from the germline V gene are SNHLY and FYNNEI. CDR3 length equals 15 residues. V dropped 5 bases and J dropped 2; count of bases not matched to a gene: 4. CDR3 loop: CASSNGLAGTYEQYF. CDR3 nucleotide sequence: TGTGCCAGCAGTAACGGACTAGCGGGAACCTACGAGCAGTACTTC.

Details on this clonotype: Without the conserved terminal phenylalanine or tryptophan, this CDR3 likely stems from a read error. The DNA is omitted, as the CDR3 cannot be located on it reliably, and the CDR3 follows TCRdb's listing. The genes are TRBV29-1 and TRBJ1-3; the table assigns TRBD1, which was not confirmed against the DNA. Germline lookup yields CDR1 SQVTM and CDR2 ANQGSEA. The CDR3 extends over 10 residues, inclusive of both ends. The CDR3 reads CSVEGTTDLA.

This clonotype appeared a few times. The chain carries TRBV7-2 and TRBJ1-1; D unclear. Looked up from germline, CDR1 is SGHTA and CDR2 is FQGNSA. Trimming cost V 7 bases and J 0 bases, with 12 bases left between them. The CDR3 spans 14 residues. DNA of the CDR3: TGTGCCAGCACCCGCGGCGGTCTGAACACTGAAGCTTTCTTT. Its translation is CASTRGGLNTEAFF.

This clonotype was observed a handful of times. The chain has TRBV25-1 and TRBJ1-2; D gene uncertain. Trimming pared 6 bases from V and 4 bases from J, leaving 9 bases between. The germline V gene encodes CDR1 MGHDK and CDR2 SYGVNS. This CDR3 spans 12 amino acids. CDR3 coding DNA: TGTGCCAGCAGAGTTGGCGGCTATGGCTACACCTTC. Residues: CASRVGGYGYTF.

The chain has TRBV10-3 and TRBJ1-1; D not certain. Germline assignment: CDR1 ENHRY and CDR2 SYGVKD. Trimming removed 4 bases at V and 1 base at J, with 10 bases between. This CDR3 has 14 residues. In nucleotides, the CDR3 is TGTGCCATCAGTGGAGCATCCGGGAACACTGAAGCTTTCTTT. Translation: CAISGASGNTEAFF.

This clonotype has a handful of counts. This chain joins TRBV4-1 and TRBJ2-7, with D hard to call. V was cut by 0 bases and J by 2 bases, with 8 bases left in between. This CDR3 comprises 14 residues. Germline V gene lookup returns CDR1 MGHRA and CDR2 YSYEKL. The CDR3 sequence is CASSQDGIAYEQYF. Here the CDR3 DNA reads TGCGCCAGCAGCCAAGATGGCATTGCCTACGAGCAGTACTTC.

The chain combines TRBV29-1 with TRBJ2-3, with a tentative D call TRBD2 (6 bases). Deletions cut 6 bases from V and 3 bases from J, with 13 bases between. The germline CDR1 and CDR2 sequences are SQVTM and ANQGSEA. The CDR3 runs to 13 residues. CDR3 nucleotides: TGCAGCGTCTTGGAGGGCCCGACAGATACGCAGTATTTT. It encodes CSVLEGPTDTQYF.

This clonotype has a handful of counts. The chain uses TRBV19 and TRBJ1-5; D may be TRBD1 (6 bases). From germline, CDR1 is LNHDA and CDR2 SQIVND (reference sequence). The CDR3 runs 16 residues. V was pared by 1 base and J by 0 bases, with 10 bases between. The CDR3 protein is CASSIGGRYSNQPQHF. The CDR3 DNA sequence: TGTGCCAGTAGTATAGGGGGGCGATATAGCAATCAGCCCCAGCATTTT.

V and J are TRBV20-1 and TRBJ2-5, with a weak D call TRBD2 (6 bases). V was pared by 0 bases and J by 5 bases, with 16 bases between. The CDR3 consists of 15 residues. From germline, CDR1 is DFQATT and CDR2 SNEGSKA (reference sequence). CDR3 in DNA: TGCAGTGCTAGAGAACTAGCCCAAGTGGGGGAGACCCAGTACTTC. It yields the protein CSARELAQVGETQYF.

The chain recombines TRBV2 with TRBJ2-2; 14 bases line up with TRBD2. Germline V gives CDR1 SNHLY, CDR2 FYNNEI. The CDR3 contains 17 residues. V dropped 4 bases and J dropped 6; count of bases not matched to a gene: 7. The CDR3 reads CASSATSGRARAGELFF. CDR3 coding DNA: TGTGCCAGCAGTGCGACTAGCGGGAGGGCCCGCGCCGGGGAGCTGTTTTTT.

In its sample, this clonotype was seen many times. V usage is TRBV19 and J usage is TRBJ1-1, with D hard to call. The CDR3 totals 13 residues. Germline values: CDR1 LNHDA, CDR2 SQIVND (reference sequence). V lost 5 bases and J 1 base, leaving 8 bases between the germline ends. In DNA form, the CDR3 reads TGTGCCAGTAGTCCAGAATGGAACACTGAAGCTTTCTTT. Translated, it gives CASSPEWNTEAFF.